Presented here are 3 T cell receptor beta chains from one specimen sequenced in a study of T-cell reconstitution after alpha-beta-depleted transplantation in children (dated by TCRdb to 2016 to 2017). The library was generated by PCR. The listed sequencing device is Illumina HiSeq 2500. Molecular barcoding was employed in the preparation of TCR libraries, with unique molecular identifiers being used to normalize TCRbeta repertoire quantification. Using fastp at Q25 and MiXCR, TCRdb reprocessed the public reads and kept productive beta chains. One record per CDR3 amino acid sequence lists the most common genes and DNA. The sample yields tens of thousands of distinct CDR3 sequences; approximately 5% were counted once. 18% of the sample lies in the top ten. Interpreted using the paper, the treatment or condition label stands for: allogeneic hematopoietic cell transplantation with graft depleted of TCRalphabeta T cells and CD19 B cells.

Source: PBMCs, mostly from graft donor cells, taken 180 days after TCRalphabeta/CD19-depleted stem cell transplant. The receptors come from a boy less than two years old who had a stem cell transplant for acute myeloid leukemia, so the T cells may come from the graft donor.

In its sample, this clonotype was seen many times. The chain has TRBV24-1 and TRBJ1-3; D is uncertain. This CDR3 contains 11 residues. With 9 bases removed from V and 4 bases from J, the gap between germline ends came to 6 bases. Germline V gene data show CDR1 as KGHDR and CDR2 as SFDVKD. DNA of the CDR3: TGTGCCACCTCCGGGGGAAACACCATATATTTT. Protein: CATSGGNTIYF.

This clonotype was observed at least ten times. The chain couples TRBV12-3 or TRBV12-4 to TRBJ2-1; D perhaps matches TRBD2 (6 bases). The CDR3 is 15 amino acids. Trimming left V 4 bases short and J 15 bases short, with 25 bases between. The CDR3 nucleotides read TGTGCCAGCAGTTCGTTGACGGGGGACCTTCTTGTGCGGTTCTTC. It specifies CASSSLTGDLLVRFF.

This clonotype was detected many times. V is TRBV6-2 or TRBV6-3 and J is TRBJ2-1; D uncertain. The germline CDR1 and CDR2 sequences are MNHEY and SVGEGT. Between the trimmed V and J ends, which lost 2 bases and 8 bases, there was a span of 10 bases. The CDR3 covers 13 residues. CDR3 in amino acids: CASSYTTVYEQFF. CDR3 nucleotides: TGTGCCAGCAGTTACACTACAGTTTATGAGCAGTTCTTC.